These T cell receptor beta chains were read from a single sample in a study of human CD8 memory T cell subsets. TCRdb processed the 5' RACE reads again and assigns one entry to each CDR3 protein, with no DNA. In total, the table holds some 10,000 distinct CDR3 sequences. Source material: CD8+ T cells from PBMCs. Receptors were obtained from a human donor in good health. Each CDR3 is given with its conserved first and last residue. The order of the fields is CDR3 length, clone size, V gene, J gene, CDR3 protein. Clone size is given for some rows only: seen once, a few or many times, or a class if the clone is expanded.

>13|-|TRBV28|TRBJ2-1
CASSYPKGDEQFF
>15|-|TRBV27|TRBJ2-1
CASSLRQGAMDEQFF
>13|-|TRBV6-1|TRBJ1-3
CASSGWAGNTIYF
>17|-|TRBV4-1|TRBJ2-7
CASSQDATWEGRHEQYF
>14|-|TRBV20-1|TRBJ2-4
CSATPWRDANIQYF
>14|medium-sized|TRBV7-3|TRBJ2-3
CASSGGGGTDTQYF
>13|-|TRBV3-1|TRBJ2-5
CASSQEGGETQYF
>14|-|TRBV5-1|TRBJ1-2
CASSLADMNYGYTF
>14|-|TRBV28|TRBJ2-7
CASSFQGLDHEQYF
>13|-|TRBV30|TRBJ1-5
CAWSAQVNQPQHF
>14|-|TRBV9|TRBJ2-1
CASSETGTSILQFF